The sequence of this TCR beta chain was determined in a study of cytomegalovirus exposure and HLA in healthy donors. The study ran its PCR with 60 Vbeta and 13 Jbeta primers. In the source study's methods: In a later analysis, the count reached 80 million or so unique TCR beta chains, with about 11 million shared. TCRdb's copy holds only in-frame clones and misses some; the assay was immunoSEQ multiplex PCR. V and J calls and clone size are copied from that table; D and trimming were computed from the DNA. Of about 120,000 clones detected, roughly 80% appear once; the ten largest clones hold 6% to 8%. Trimming pared 4 bases from V and 2 bases from J, leaving 16 bases between. The CDR3 runs to 16 residues. Germline V lookup: CDR1 MDHEN, CDR2 SYDVKM.

This chain links TRBV28 with TRBJ2-3; possible D gene TRBD2, 6 bases. This clonotype originated in a woman aged 40-49 years in good health and CMV-seronegative. Sequences were obtained from PBMCs. Written as DNA, the CDR3 is TGTGCCAGCAGTTCCCGGACTAAGGGTCACACAGATACGCAGTATTTT. It yields the protein CASSSRTKGHTDTQYF. Using reference TRBV28 and TRBJ2-3 for the parts outside the CDR3, the full variable domain is DVKVTQSSRYLVKRTGEKVFLECVQDMDHENMFWYRQDPGLGLRLIYFSYDVKMKEKGDIPEGYSVSREKKERFSLILESASTNQTSMYLCASSSRTKGHTDTQYFGPGTRLTVL.